The rows below give T cell receptor beta chains drawn from one sample of a study of OX40 agonist ivuxolimab in advanced cancers. Sequencing used immunoSEQ multiplex PCR; TCRdb keeps in-frame clones, though not all of them. The sample has roughly 89,000 clones, around 89% seen once. The specimen comprised CD4+ or CD8+ T cells sorted from blood, sampled in a trial of the OX40 agonist ivuxolimab. The source of these receptors is an adult with an advanced solid tumor such as melanoma, head and neck, liver or kidney cancer. Both conserved end residues are part of each CDR3. Fields, in order: clone size, V gene, D gene, J gene, CDR3 DNA, CDR3 protein. The D gene is left open where the match is weak. Clone size is not always given. Where it is, it says once, few, many or a class for expanded clones.

once	TRBV28	TRBD1	TRBJ1-1	TGTGCCAGCAGTTCCCGGACAGGATCCACTGAAGCTTTCTTT	CASSSRTGSTEAFF
.	TRBV11-3	.	TRBJ2-1	TGTGCCAGCAGCCCCCAGGACAATGAGCAGTTCTTC	CASSPQDNEQFF
.	TRBV20-1	.	TRBJ2-1	TGCAGTGCCTGGGACGGGGAGCAGTTCTTC	CSAWDGEQFF
few	TRBV21-1	.	TRBJ1-2	TGTGCCAGCAACGACAGGGGAAACCTGTATGGCTACACCTTC	CASNDRGNLYGYTF
.	TRBV29-1	TRBD2	TRBJ2-7	TGCAGCGCACGACTAGCGGGAGATATCACCTACGAGCAGTACTTC	CSARLAGDITYEQYF
once	TRBV9	TRBD1	TRBJ2-2	TGTGCCAGCAGCATGGTGGACAGGGGTGACGGGGAGCTGTTTTTT	CASSMVDRGDGELFF
.	TRBV19	.	TRBJ2-7	TGTGCCAGTAGTATAGGGGACACGGGCTACGAGCAGTACTTC	CASSIGDTGYEQYF
.	TRBV9	TRBD2	TRBJ2-1	TGTGCCAGCAGCGCGGTTGCGGGAGATGAGCAGTTCTTC	CASSAVAGDEQFF
.	TRBV27	TRBD1	TRBJ2-7	TGTGCCAGCAGTCCCGGGACAGGGGTTTCCTACGAGCAGTACTTC	CASSPGTGVSYEQYF
once	TRBV28	TRBD2	TRBJ2-7	TGTGCCAGCAATGCAGAAGCGGGAGTCTCCCACGAGCAGTACTTC	CASNAEAGVSHEQYF
.	TRBV5-6	.	TRBJ2-5	TGTGCCAGCAGCTTGAAACTCCCAGGAGATCAAGAGACCCAGTACTTC	CASSLKLPGDQETQYF
.	TRBV27	.	TRBJ1-1	TGTGCCAGCAGTTCTTACACTGAAGCTTTCTTT	CASSSYTEAFF
.	TRBV4-1	.	TRBJ1-4	TGCGCCAGCAGCTACAGGGTGGGGAATGAAAAACTGTTTTTT	CASSYRVGNEKLFF
.	TRBV6-1	TRBD2	TRBJ2-1	TGTGCCAGCAGTGTTAGGGCTAGCGGGAGTGATGAGCAGTTCTTC	CASSVRASGSDEQFF
.	TRBV7-8	TRBD1	TRBJ2-7	TGTGCCAGCAGCGCCCGGGACAGGGAGGCGTACGAGCAGTACTTC	CASSARDREAYEQYF
.	TRBV28	.	TRBJ2-1	TGTGCCAGCAGTTTGATGGAGGGGGCCTACAATGAGCAGTTCTTC	CASSLMEGAYNEQFF
.	TRBV18	TRBD2	TRBJ2-5	TGTGCCAGCTCACCTTCAGCGTCTAGCGGGAGGGAAGAGACCCAGTACTTC	CASSPSASSGREETQYF
.	TRBV9	.	TRBJ2-3	TGTGCCAGCAGCGTAGAGCAGCCCTCAGATACGCAGTATTTT	CASSVEQPSDTQYF